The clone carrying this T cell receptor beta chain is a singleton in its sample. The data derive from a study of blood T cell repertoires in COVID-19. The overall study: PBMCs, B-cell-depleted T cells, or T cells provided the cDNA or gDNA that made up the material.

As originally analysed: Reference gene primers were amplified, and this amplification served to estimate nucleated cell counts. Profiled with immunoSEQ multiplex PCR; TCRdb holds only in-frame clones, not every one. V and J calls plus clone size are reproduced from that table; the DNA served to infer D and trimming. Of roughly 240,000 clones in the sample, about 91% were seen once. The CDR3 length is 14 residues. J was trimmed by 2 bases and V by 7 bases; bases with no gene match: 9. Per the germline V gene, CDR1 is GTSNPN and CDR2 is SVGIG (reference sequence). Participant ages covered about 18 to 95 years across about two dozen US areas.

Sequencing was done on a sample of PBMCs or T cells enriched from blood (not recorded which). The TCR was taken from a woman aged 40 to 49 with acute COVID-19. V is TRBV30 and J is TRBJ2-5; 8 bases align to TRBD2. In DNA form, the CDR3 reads TGTGCCTTCCAAACCGGGACTAGTCAAGAGACCCAGTACTTC. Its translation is CAFQTGTSQETQYF.